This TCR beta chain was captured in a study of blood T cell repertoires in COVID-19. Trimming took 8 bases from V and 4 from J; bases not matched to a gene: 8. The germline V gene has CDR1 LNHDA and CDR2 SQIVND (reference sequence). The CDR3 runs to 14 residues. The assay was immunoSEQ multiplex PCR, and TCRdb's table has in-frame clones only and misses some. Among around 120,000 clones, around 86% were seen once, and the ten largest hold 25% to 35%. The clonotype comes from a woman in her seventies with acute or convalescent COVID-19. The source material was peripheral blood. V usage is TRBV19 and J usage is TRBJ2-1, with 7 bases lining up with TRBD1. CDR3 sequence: CASLDRARYNEQFF. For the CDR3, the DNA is TGTGCCAGTCTCGACAGGGCGCGGTACAATGAGCAGTTCTTC.